A selection of T cell receptor beta chains follows, all from one sample in a study of metastatic and nonmetastatic thyroid tumors. TCRdb reprocessed the PCR reads via MiXCR. This sample yields about 40,000 clones, of which about 15% are seen a single time; approximately 3.8% belongs to the top ten. Specimen: blood. These receptors all come from a female donor with papillary thyroid cancer or a benign thyroid nodule (not recorded which). Some clones in this sample may be carry-over from other donors' samples. CDR3s include the opening cysteine and the closing phenylalanine or tryptophan. A D gene is named only where the DNA matches it firmly. Size is stated for part of the rows, as once, few or many counts, or as a class when the clone is expanded.

j_call: TRBJ2-5; clone_size: -; v_call: TRBV19; d_call: -; cdr3_nt: TGTGCCAGTAGTAGGGCTAGCGTGGTCGGGGAGACCCAGTACTTC; cdr3_aa: CASSRASVVGETQYF
j_call: TRBJ1-1; clone_size: many; v_call: TRBV3-1; d_call: -; cdr3_nt: TGTGCCAGCAGCCAAGGCCTCTGGCCTGAAGCTTTCTTT; cdr3_aa: CASSQGLWPEAFF
j_call: TRBJ2-7; clone_size: -; v_call: TRBV5-1; d_call: -; cdr3_nt: TGCGCCAGCAGCCCAAATGACGACTACGAGCAGTACTTC; cdr3_aa: CASSPNDDYEQYF
j_call: TRBJ1-2; clone_size: -; v_call: TRBV5-1; d_call: -; cdr3_nt: TGCGCCAGCAGCTTGGATCAGGGTCCTAACTATGGCTACACCTTC; cdr3_aa: CASSLDQGPNYGYTF
j_call: TRBJ1-2; clone_size: medium-sized; v_call: TRBV6-1; d_call: TRBD1; cdr3_nt: TGTGCCAGCAGGTACGACAGGGAAGCCTATGGCTACACCTTC; cdr3_aa: CASRYDREAYGYTF
j_call: TRBJ2-2; clone_size: many; v_call: TRBV5-4; d_call: -; cdr3_nt: TGTGCCAGCAGCTTGGCCCCTACAGCGCAACAAATCGGGGAGCTGTTTTTT; cdr3_aa: CASSLAPTAQQIGELFF
j_call: TRBJ2-2; clone_size: many; v_call: TRBV2; d_call: TRBD1; cdr3_nt: TGTGCCAGCAGTGGGGCAGGGGGCCGGGAGCTGTTTTTT; cdr3_aa: CASSGAGGRELFF
j_call: TRBJ1-2; clone_size: many; v_call: TRBV18; d_call: -; cdr3_nt: TGTGCCAGCTCACCAGGAGGGGCAGGGGGCTACACCTTC; cdr3_aa: CASSPGGAGGYTF
j_call: TRBJ1-2; clone_size: many; v_call: TRBV3-1; d_call: TRBD1; cdr3_nt: TGTGCCAGCAGGCGACAGGGTACTATCTATGGCTACACCTTC; cdr3_aa: CASRRQGTIYGYTF
j_call: TRBJ2-1; clone_size: many; v_call: TRBV28; d_call: -; cdr3_nt: TGTGCCAGCAGTCCAACCCGAAGGAGCTCCTACAATGAGCAGTTCTTC; cdr3_aa: CASSPTRRSSYNEQFF
j_call: TRBJ2-1; clone_size: -; v_call: TRBV4-1; d_call: -; cdr3_nt: TGCGCCAGCAGCCAAGGGCTACTAGGAAGTCGTGAGCAGTTCTTC; cdr3_aa: CASSQGLLGSREQFF
j_call: TRBJ2-7; clone_size: medium-sized; v_call: TRBV30; d_call: -; cdr3_nt: TGTGCCTGGAAGGGTCTGACCAGCTCCTACGAGCAGTACTTC; cdr3_aa: CAWKGLTSSYEQYF
j_call: TRBJ1-4; clone_size: many; v_call: TRBV6-1; d_call: TRBD1; cdr3_nt: TGTGCCAGCAGTGAATTTTCGACAGGGAGGGAAAAACTGTTTTTT; cdr3_aa: CASSEFSTGREKLFF
j_call: TRBJ2-3; clone_size: -; v_call: TRBV11-1; d_call: TRBD2; cdr3_nt: TGTGCCAGCAGCGCCGGACTAGCGGGTGCGGGTGATACGCAGTATTTT; cdr3_aa: CASSAGLAGAGDTQYF
j_call: TRBJ1-5; clone_size: many; v_call: TRBV29-1; d_call: -; cdr3_nt: TGCAATTGTGGAGGCAATCAGCCCCAGCATTTT; cdr3_aa: CNCGGNQPQHF
j_call: TRBJ2-2; clone_size: many; v_call: TRBV11-1; d_call: TRBD2; cdr3_nt: TGTGCCAGCAGCTTAGCTGACGGGAGGATTTCCGGGGAGCTGTTTTTT; cdr3_aa: CASSLADGRISGELFF
j_call: TRBJ1-5; clone_size: medium-sized; v_call: TRBV6-1; d_call: -; cdr3_nt: TGTGCCAGCAGTAGTACGTCAGGGGTTTGGGGTCAGCCCCAGCATTTT; cdr3_aa: CASSSTSGVWGQPQHF
j_call: TRBJ2-7; clone_size: many; v_call: TRBV20-1; d_call: -; cdr3_nt: TGCAGTGCTAGAGATTTGGCTGGTAGCTCCTACGAGCAGTACTTC; cdr3_aa: CSARDLAGSSYEQYF
j_call: TRBJ1-3; clone_size: many; v_call: TRBV9; d_call: -; cdr3_nt: TGTGCCAGCAGCGTAGTAGGGAAAGATGGAAACACCATATATTTT; cdr3_aa: CASSVVGKDGNTIYF
j_call: TRBJ2-5; clone_size: -; v_call: TRBV6-5; d_call: -; cdr3_nt: TGTGCCAGCAGTTTAAGAGCGGTCCAAGAGACCCAGTACTTC; cdr3_aa: CASSLRAVQETQYF
j_call: TRBJ1-2; clone_size: many; v_call: TRBV6-1; d_call: -; cdr3_nt: TGTGCCAGCAGTGGAACAGGGAGTTGGGGCTACACCTTC; cdr3_aa: CASSGTGSWGYTF
j_call: TRBJ2-3; clone_size: many; v_call: TRBV4-1; d_call: -; cdr3_nt: TGCGCCAGCAGCCAAGGTAGGCGCACAGATACGCAGTATTTT; cdr3_aa: CASSQGRRTDTQYF
j_call: TRBJ1-5; clone_size: -; v_call: TRBV2; d_call: TRBD1; cdr3_nt: TGTGCCAGCAGTTGGTCGATGACAGGGGGTTATCAGCCCCAGCATTTT; cdr3_aa: CASSWSMTGGYQPQHF
j_call: TRBJ2-3; clone_size: many; v_call: TRBV2; d_call: TRBD1; cdr3_nt: TGTGCCAGCTGTCGACAGGGGGCCACAGATACGCAGTATTTT; cdr3_aa: CASCRQGATDTQYF
j_call: TRBJ2-3; clone_size: many; v_call: TRBV6-1; d_call: -; cdr3_nt: TGTGCCAGCAGTGAATATATCCCCCCAGATACGCAGTATTTT; cdr3_aa: CASSEYIPPDTQYF
j_call: TRBJ2-7; clone_size: -; v_call: TRBV30; d_call: -; cdr3_nt: TGTGCCTGGAGTGAAGGAGGTCGCGAGCAGTACTTC; cdr3_aa: CAWSEGGREQYF
j_call: TRBJ2-7; clone_size: few; v_call: TRBV6-5; d_call: -; cdr3_nt: TGTGCCAGCATTTTGAGTCAGGGGATCTACGAGCAGTACTTC; cdr3_aa: CASILSQGIYEQYF
j_call: TRBJ1-4; clone_size: many; v_call: TRBV3-1; d_call: TRBD1; cdr3_nt: TGTGCCAGCAGCCAAGGTTCCGAGACAGGGGTTGAAAAACTGTTTTTT; cdr3_aa: CASSQGSETGVEKLFF
j_call: TRBJ2-5; clone_size: many; v_call: TRBV15; d_call: -; cdr3_nt: TGTGCCACCAGCAGCGCCCCCACAGGGAATGGAGAGACCCAGTACTTC; cdr3_aa: CATSSAPTGNGETQYF
j_call: TRBJ2-1; clone_size: few; v_call: TRBV6-1; d_call: -; cdr3_nt: TGTGCCAGCAGTGGTAGAACCGTATTTGAGCAGTTCTTC; cdr3_aa: CASSGRTVFEQFF
j_call: TRBJ2-1; clone_size: many; v_call: TRBV6-1; d_call: TRBD1; cdr3_nt: TGTGCCAGCAGTTTTGGACAGGGTGGCGATGAGCAGTTCTTC; cdr3_aa: CASSFGQGGDEQFF
j_call: TRBJ2-1; clone_size: -; v_call: TRBV6-6; d_call: TRBD2; cdr3_nt: TGTGCCACGAGGGGACTAGCGGGAGTAACGTCCTACAATGAGCAGTTCTTC; cdr3_aa: CATRGLAGVTSYNEQFF
j_call: TRBJ2-2; clone_size: many; v_call: TRBV5-6; d_call: TRBD2; cdr3_nt: TGTGCCAGCAGCTTGGAACTAGCGGGGGACACCGGGGAGCTGTTTTTT; cdr3_aa: CASSLELAGDTGELFF
j_call: TRBJ2-7; clone_size: many; v_call: TRBV2; d_call: TRBD1; cdr3_nt: TGTGCCAGCAGTTTTTCCGGGACAGGGACCTACGAGCAGTACTTC; cdr3_aa: CASSFSGTGTYEQYF
j_call: TRBJ2-7; clone_size: many; v_call: TRBV5-5; d_call: -; cdr3_nt: TGTGCCAGCATCCCTTACGGGGTCCTCTACGAGCAGTACTTC; cdr3_aa: CASIPYGVLYEQYF
j_call: TRBJ2-1; clone_size: -; v_call: TRBV5-6; d_call: TRBD2; cdr3_nt: TGTGCCAGCAGCTTGGGGCCCTTCTCTAGCGGGGGCTACAATGAGCAGTTCTTC; cdr3_aa: CASSLGPFSSGGYNEQFF
j_call: TRBJ1-1; clone_size: many; v_call: TRBV28; d_call: -; cdr3_nt: TGTGCCAGCACCGACACCCTGAACACTGAAGCTTTCTTT; cdr3_aa: CASTDTLNTEAFF
j_call: TRBJ2-1; clone_size: many; v_call: TRBV6-1; d_call: TRBD2; cdr3_nt: TGTGCCAGCACCGCTCCAGCGGGAGCGGGGTACAATGAGCAGTTCTTC; cdr3_aa: CASTAPAGAGYNEQFF
j_call: TRBJ2-7; clone_size: many; v_call: TRBV30; d_call: TRBD1; cdr3_nt: TGTGCCTGGAGTATAGGACAGGGGGCGCGGGAGCAGTACTTC; cdr3_aa: CAWSIGQGAREQYF
j_call: TRBJ1-1; clone_size: many; v_call: TRBV12-3/TRBV12-4; d_call: TRBD1; cdr3_nt: TGTGCCAGCAGTCCCGGACAGGGCCAGTTACCTGAAGCTTTCTTT; cdr3_aa: CASSPGQGQLPEAFF
j_call: TRBJ1-2; clone_size: few; v_call: TRBV28; d_call: -; cdr3_nt: TGTGCCAGCAGTTTAGGGTGGGGCAGCGGCTACACCTTC; cdr3_aa: CASSLGWGSGYTF
j_call: TRBJ1-4; clone_size: many; v_call: TRBV5-1; d_call: -; cdr3_nt: TGCGCCAGCAGCGTTCGGGGGGCAACTAATGAAAAACTGTTTTTT; cdr3_aa: CASSVRGATNEKLFF